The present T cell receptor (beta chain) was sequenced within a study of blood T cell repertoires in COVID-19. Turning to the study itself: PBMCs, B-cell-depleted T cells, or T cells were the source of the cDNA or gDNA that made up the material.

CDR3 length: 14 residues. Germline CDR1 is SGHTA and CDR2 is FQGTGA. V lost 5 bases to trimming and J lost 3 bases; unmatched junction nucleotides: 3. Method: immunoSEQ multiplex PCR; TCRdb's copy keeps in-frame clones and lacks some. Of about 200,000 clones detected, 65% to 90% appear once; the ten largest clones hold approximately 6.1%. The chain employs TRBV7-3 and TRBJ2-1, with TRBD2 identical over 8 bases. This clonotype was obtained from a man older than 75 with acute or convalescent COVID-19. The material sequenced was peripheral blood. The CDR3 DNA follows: TGTGCCAGCAGCCTTAGCGGGATCTACAATGAGCAGTTCTTC. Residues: CASSLSGIYNEQFF.